Listed below are T cell receptor beta chains from one sample, sequenced in a study of T cells in localized non-small cell lung cancer. The table came from immunoSEQ multiplex PCR; TCRdb's copy has only in-frame clones and leaves some out. Here the sample spans 13,000 or so clones, around 84% being singletons. Sample: peripheral blood, taken before any cancer treatment. The origin of the receptors is a male donor aged 60 or over with stage I squamous cell lung carcinoma. The CDR3 runs from the conserved cysteine through the conserved F or W. D genes are given only for firm matches. Clone size is given for some rows only: seen once, a few or many times, or a class if the clone is expanded.

TRBV6-5	TRBJ1-5	-	-	CASSPQQGWSQPQHF	TGTGCCAGCAGCCCCCAACAGGGCTGGAGTCAGCCCCAGCATTTT
TRBV7-2	TRBJ2-3	few	-	CASIRGDPGDTQYF	TGTGCCAGCATCCGGGGCGACCCGGGAGATACGCAGTATTTT
TRBV7-9	TRBJ2-5	once	TRBD1	CASSSSGTGGLETQYF	TGTGCCAGCAGCTCTTCCGGGACAGGGGGCTTAGAGACCCAGTACTTC
TRBV30	TRBJ2-5	-	TRBD2	CAWSGLAGVVETQYF	TGTGCCTGGAGTGGCCTAGCGGGAGTGGTGGAGACCCAGTACTTC
TRBV29-1	TRBJ1-1	-	-	CSVELGQAEAFF	TGCAGCGTTGAATTGGGGCAGGCTGAAGCTTTCTTT
TRBV19	TRBJ2-5	-	-	CASSISPQVPTQYF	TGTGCCAGTAGTATAAGTCCTCAGGTTCCGACCCAGTACTTC
TRBV19	TRBJ1-1	-	-	CASSIVNRNTEAFF	TGTGCCAGTAGTATAGTGAACAGGAACACTGAAGCTTTCTTT
TRBV30	TRBJ2-1	-	-	CAWSAPFNEQFF	TGTGCCTGGAGTGCCCCCTTCAATGAGCAGTTCTTC
TRBV28	TRBJ2-5	once	TRBD1	CASSRKGQGILGKETQYF	TGTGCCAGCAGCAGGAAGGGACAGGGAATTTTGGGAAAAGAGACCCAGTACTTC
TRBV6-5	TRBJ1-5	-	TRBD1	CASSLRGQSNQPQHF	TGTGCCAGCAGTTTGAGGGGACAGAGCAATCAGCCCCAGCATTTT
TRBV29-1	TRBJ1-2	-	-	CSAEGGYTF	TGCAGCGCCGAAGGTGGCTACACCTTC
TRBV5-1	TRBJ2-7	-	-	CASSLVLNEQYF	TGCGCCAGCAGCTTGGTATTAAACGAGCAGTACTTC
TRBV20-1	TRBJ1-1	-	-	CSRNRGLSFF	TGCAGCCGTAACCGGGGTTTAAGCTTCTTT
TRBV30	TRBJ2-2	-	-	CAWSDSDYGELFF	TGTGCCTGGAGTGACAGTGATTACGGGGAGCTGTTTTTT
TRBV2	TRBJ2-1	-	TRBD2	CASAGTSGSTYNEQFF	TGTGCCAGCGCCGGGACTAGCGGGAGTACCTACAATGAGCAGTTCTTC
TRBV6-1	TRBJ1-2	-	-	CASTYSVSGRGYTF	TGTGCCAGCACCTACTCAGTCTCCGGGCGTGGCTACACCTTC
TRBV7-8	TRBJ2-1	-	TRBD2	CASSSPTSGKPGERSYNEQFF	TGTGCCAGCAGCTCACCTACTAGCGGTAAGCCAGGCGAGCGCTCCTACAATGAGCAGTTCTTC
TRBV5-1	TRBJ2-7	-	-	CASSLEGRSSYEQYF	TGCGCCAGCAGCTTGGAAGGGAGGAGCTCCTACGAGCAGTACTTC
TRBV10-3	TRBJ2-1	-	TRBD1	CAISGTGGGNEQFF	TGTGCCATCAGTGGGACAGGGGGAGGCAATGAGCAGTTCTTC
TRBV18	TRBJ1-1	-	-	CASSPFRDTTEAFF	TGTGCCAGCTCACCATTCAGGGATACCACTGAAGCTTTCTTT
TRBV28	TRBJ1-1	-	-	CASSRRQEMNTEAFF	TGTGCCAGCAGTCGAAGACAGGAGATGAACACTGAAGCTTTCTTT
TRBV5-5	TRBJ1-4	medium-sized	-	CASSLVVGWTLTNEKLFF	TGTGCCAGCAGCTTGGTCGTGGGATGGACCTTGACTAATGAAAAACTGTTTTTT
TRBV6-1	TRBJ2-7	-	TRBD2	CASSGRLYHEQYF	TGTGCCAGCAGCGGGAGGTTATACCACGAGCAGTACTTC
TRBV30	TRBJ1-1	-	-	CAWGRSGREAFF	TGTGCCTGGGGTAGGTCGGGGAGGGAAGCTTTCTTT
TRBV29-1	TRBJ2-1	-	-	CSVEGGYNEQFF	TGCAGCGTTGAAGGGGGCTACAATGAGCAGTTCTTC
TRBV27	TRBJ2-7	-	-	CASSWVGAHEQYF	TGTGCCAGCAGTTGGGTGGGGGCCCACGAGCAGTACTTC
TRBV5-4	TRBJ2-7	-	-	CASSLAGSFEQYF	TGTGCCAGCAGCTTGGCGGGTAGCTTCGAGCAGTACTTC
TRBV27	TRBJ2-2	-	-	CASSSRLAGVDTGELFF	TGTGCCAGCAGTTCGCGACTAGCAGGGGTGGACACCGGGGAGCTGTTTTTT
TRBV19	TRBJ2-1	-	TRBD2	CASSPGLADNEQFF	TGTGCCAGTAGTCCGGGACTAGCAGACAATGAGCAGTTCTTC
TRBV28	TRBJ2-7	-	-	CASSFSLGSYEQYF	TGTGCCAGCAGTTTCTCCTTGGGCTCCTACGAGCAGTACTTC
TRBV11-2	TRBJ2-3	-	TRBD2	CASSENSGGGSDTQYF	TGTGCCAGCAGCGAGAATAGCGGGGGGGGCTCAGATACGCAGTATTTT
TRBV7-9	TRBJ2-3	-	-	CASRETGTNTDTQYF	TGTGCCAGCAGGGAAACAGGGACCAACACAGATACGCAGTATTTT
TRBV9	TRBJ2-7	-	TRBD2	CASSQREGREQYF	TGTGCCAGCAGCCAACGGGAGGGCCGGGAGCAGTACTTC
TRBV4-1	TRBJ2-7	-	-	CASSHLSDRAYEQYF	TGCGCCAGCAGCCATCTCAGCGATCGGGCCTACGAGCAGTACTTC
TRBV10-3	TRBJ2-7	-	-	CAISVPGLYYEQYF	TGTGCCATCAGTGTTCCGGGACTTTACTACGAGCAGTACTTC
TRBV5-1	TRBJ1-1	-	-	CASSANTEAFF	TGCGCCAGCAGCGCGAACACTGAAGCTTTCTTT
TRBV6-5	TRBJ2-2	-	-	CASSYPKGGTGELFF	TGTGCCAGCAGTTACCCAAAGGGAGGCACCGGGGAGCTGTTTTTT
TRBV5-4	TRBJ2-2	-	-	CASSLPSQGGTGELFF	TGTGCCAGCAGCTTGCCTAGCCAAGGTGGCACCGGGGAGCTGTTTTTT
TRBV4-1	TRBJ2-7	few	-	CASSQRSENHYEQYF	TGCGCCAGCAGCCAGCGTAGCGAAAATCACTACGAGCAGTACTTC
TRBV6-1	TRBJ1-5	-	TRBD1	CASSVGQNQPQHF	TGTGCCAGCAGTGTGGGACAGAATCAGCCCCAGCATTTT
TRBV27	TRBJ1-2	few	TRBD1	CASSLTGSGLNYGYTF	TGTGCCAGCAGTCTGACAGGGAGTGGCTTAAACTATGGCTACACCTTC
TRBV11-2	TRBJ1-3	-	-	CASSSQRFGDGSSGNTIYF	TGTGCCAGCAGCTCCCAAAGGTTTGGGGACGGAAGCTCTGGAAACACCATATATTTT
TRBV10-1	TRBJ2-5	-	-	CASSGSKGETQYF	TGCGCCAGCAGTGGGTCGAAGGGGGAGACCCAGTACTTC
TRBV2	TRBJ2-2	-	TRBD1	CASSEVTGGAGGELFF	TGTGCCAGCAGTGAAGTCACAGGGGGCGCCGGCGGGGAGCTGTTTTTT